This T cell receptor (beta chain) was recovered during a study of beta chain features in type 1 diabetes (dated by TCRdb to about 2018). Concerning the study at large: No differences in mean age, gender distribution, total cell number or subset yield were found between patients and healthy donors. A total of 100 million to 140 million sorted cells were examined across all samples, and the number of cells per subset was strongly correlated with RNA yield. The study compared TCRB repertoires of sorted circulating CD4+ T cell subsets between recently diagnosed type 1 diabetes patients and matched healthy donors. Naive and central memory subsets were obtained from all 30 or so donors, but regulatory and stem cell-like memory subsets were isolated from only 8 patients and roughly 8 healthy donors.

The High Capacity cDNA Reverse Transcription Kit was used to reverse transcribe all of the isolated RNA, meaning that expressed TCRB transcripts were what got sequenced. Deep immunoSEQ sequencing was applied to naive, central memory and regulatory T cell samples, giving an average of roughly 3.6 million total reads per sample. Sorted cells were lysed in RLT buffer and RNA was extracted with DNase-treated RNeasy Micro or Mini kits, depending on cell number. To prevent cross-contamination, every cell subset was processed on its own, while patient and healthy donor samples were processed together. TCRB sequences were amplified from cDNA with the immunoSEQ multiplex PCR, producing 87-bp fragments spanning the CDR3 region. The amplicons were sequenced using the Illumina HiSeq platform. The authors' analysis ran thus. Synthetic template baselines were used to correct PCR bias computationally, reads within Hamming distance 2 were collapsed, and singletons that could not be merged were discarded. Reads were aligned against IMGT to assign V, D and J genes, CDR3 length and insertions or deletions at six rearrangement sites. Within each subset, clonotype counts were normalized to sorted cell number, and only after that were true diversity and Gini coefficients computed with the tcR R package. Repertoire sharing was quantified using the overlap coefficient calculated on TCRB nucleotide sequences. Out-of-frame TCRB sequences from naive cells were analyzed as a proxy for the pre-selection repertoire. Sourced from immuneACCESS, this table was stored by TCRdb with only in-frame sequences that have V and J called. A share of the clones is absent; for the studies checked, an unresolved V gene accounts for under half, and the remainder has no known explanation. V, J and clone size are taken as reported in that table, and D and trimming were inferred from the DNA itself. For this sample there are a few hundred thousand clones; roughly an eighth appear just once. Of the sample, 0.0085% to 0.012% is held by the ten largest clones.

Trimming takes 5 bases off V and 4 bases off J; junction bases not matched to a gene: 4. CDR3 length: 13 amino acids, cysteine to phenylalanine. CDR3 DNA only is kept here, 39 bases in frame from base 1. The germline V gene provides CDR1 ENHRY and CDR2 SYGVKD. General conclusions and limits of the study: Only small numbers of individuals were included in the HLA sub-analyses, which left unresolved whether HLA type had any influence on TCRB rearrangement. A moderate but significant shortening of TCRB CDR3 length was observed in type 1 diabetes patients in all four CD4+ subsets. Naive, central memory and regulatory TCRB repertoires appeared to be more alike among patients than among healthy donors. At VDJ recombination sites, patients with type 1 diabetes made fewer insertions and deleted more nucleotides, a pattern implying thymic rearrangement abnormalities. PCR may preferentially amplify shorter templates, but because patient and control samples were amplified and corrected together, any resulting skew would affect both groups equally. Because cDNA was sequenced instead of genomic DNA, activated cells with high expression could be over-represented, although the groups did not differ in activation or CD3 levels.

From each donor, a single peripheral blood sample of 90 to 150 mL on average was drawn into heparinised tubes. Naive, central memory, regulatory and stem cell-like memory CD4+ T cells were sorted on a BD FACSAria II using a panel including CD45RO, CCR7, CD25, CD127, CD95 and CD27. All sorted populations exceeded 95% purity. Right away, PBMCs were isolated by Lymphoprep density gradient centrifugation and were stained directly, with no culture step. To minimize batch effects, samples were stained and sorted in pairs, one healthy donor with one patient per experiment. This clone was seen more than once but under ten times. It lacks a known antigen. Base qualities are not recorded, but no much larger clone differs from it by a single base.

The source is a young woman with type 1 diabetes. The sequenced material came from naive CD4+ T cells from blood. In the paper's terms, the cell subset or site label means: true naive CD4+ T cells. The chain is assembled from TRBV10-3 and TRBJ2-7; 8 nucleotides in the junction match TRBD1. The CDR3 protein: CAISRTGQYEQYF. The DNA reads TGTGCCATCAGTCGGACAGGGCAATACGAGCAGTACTTC.